A single sample is the source of the 11 T cell receptor beta chains below, sequenced in a study of blood T cell repertoires in COVID-19. The data were produced by immunoSEQ multiplex PCR, yet TCRdb's version contains in-frame clones alone and is incomplete. The sample includes about 160,000 clones, about 90% of them seen just once. The sequenced sample was peripheral blood. Receptors were obtained from a man aged 25-40 years with COVID-19, enrolled during active disease.

This clone was detected once. The chain employs TRBV21-1 and TRBJ1-1; the D segment call TRBD1 is taken from the table without a DNA check. TRBV21-1 is labeled a pseudogene. CDR3 length: 14 residues. The CDR3 DNA reads as TGTGCCAGCAGTCCGGACAGGAAAAACACTGAAGCTTTCTTT. Its protein is CASSPDRKNTEAFF.

The CDR3 sequence is CASSLTVYEQYF. CDR3 sequence (DNA): TGTGCCAGCAGCCTTACAGTCTACGAGCAGTACTTC. V is TRBV5-6 and J is TRBJ2-7; D is unresolved. Looked up from germline, CDR1 is SGHDT and CDR2 is YYEEEE. The CDR3 contains 12 residues. Deletions cut 4 bases from V and 3 bases from J, with 8 bases between.

The V and J genes are TRBV28 and TRBJ2-7, with 9 nucleotides matching TRBD1. CDR3 length: 15 residues. V was clipped by 3 bases and J by 3 bases; unmatched bases: 6. Germline CDR1 is MDHEN and CDR2 is SYDVKM. The CDR3 nucleotides are TGTGCCAGCAGTTTTTTCCGGACAGGGGACTACGAGCAGTACTTC. Translated: CASSFFRTGDYEQYF.

The chain is built from TRBV7-2 and TRBJ1-2; D perhaps matches TRBD1 (6 bases). Germline V gives CDR1 SGHTA, CDR2 FQGNSA. With 5 bases removed from V and 5 bases from J, the gap between germline ends came to 15 bases. This CDR3 is built from 14 residues. The CDR3 nucleotides are TGTGCCAGCAGCCCCCCCCAACAGGGATATGGCTACACCTTC. Protein sequence: CASSPPQQGYGYTF.

This chain links TRBV7-8 with TRBJ2-6; 10 bases are shared with TRBD1. The CDR3 is made up of 19 amino acids. The germline gives CDR1 SGHVS, CDR2 FQNEAQ. Losses at the gene ends were 3 bases for V and 1 base for J; bases not matched to a gene: 9. The CDR3 loop reads CASSLAAGTGDSGANVLTF. CDR3 DNA: TGTGCCAGCAGCTTGGCGGCCGGGACAGGGGATTCTGGGGCCAACGTCCTGACTTTC.

The chain links TRBV3-1 (or the pseudogene TRBV3-2) to TRBJ2-7; 9 bases match TRBD2. CDR1 is LGHDT, CDR2 YNNKEL, per germline (reference sequence). The CDR3 is 17 amino acids. J lost 0 bases, V lost 0 bases, and 6 bases had no gene match. The chain's CDR3 is CASSQDFKREDSYEQYF. In nucleotides, the CDR3 is TGTGCCAGCAGCCAAGATTTCAAGCGGGAGGACTCCTACGAGCAGTACTTC.

The J gene is TRBJ1-6, the V gene TRBV18; D might be TRBD1 (6 bases). Looked up from germline, CDR1 is KGHSH and CDR2 is LQKENI. The V end lost 5 bases, the J end lost 8 bases, and 10 bases lay between the germline ends. This CDR3 is built from 13 residues. The CDR3, as DNA: TGTGCCAGCTCAAGAGGGGGTGATTCACCCCTCCACTTT. Translation: CASSRGGDSPLHF.

This clone occurred once. The rearrangement links TRBV28 to TRBJ1-5, with a tentative D call TRBD1 (5 bases). In germline, CDR1 is MDHEN, CDR2 SYDVKM. There are 15 residues in the CDR3. V lost 3 bases to trimming and J lost 5 bases, with 14 bases between them. The CDR3 nucleotides read TGTGCCAGCAGTTTGCTTTCAGGGAATGATCAGCCCCAGCATTTT. Encoded protein: CASSLLSGNDQPQHF.

V and J are TRBV5-1 and TRBJ1-2, with TRBD1 as a possible D gene (5 bases). The CDR3 spans 16 residues. Germline-derived CDR1 and CDR2 are SGHRS and YFSETQ. The V and J ends lost 2 bases and 3 bases respectively, with 17 bases between them. The CDR3 DNA is TGCGCCAGCAGCTTTGGGGGGACTGGGGCGTACTATGGCTACACCTTC. Protein product: CASSFGGTGAYYGYTF.

The genes are TRBV6-5 and TRBJ2-3, with D tentatively TRBD1 (6 bases). V lost 0 bases to trimming and J lost 2 bases, with 9 bases between them. The germline gives CDR1 MNHEY, CDR2 SVGAGI. This CDR3 region has 15 residues. The CDR3 DNA sequence: TGTGCCAGCAGTTACTCTTGGACAGTCACAGATACGCAGTATTTT. Amino acids: CASSYSWTVTDTQYF.

V and J are TRBV5-1 and TRBJ2-3; D possibly corresponds to TRBD1 (6 bases). This CDR3 comprises 15 residues. Looked up from germline, CDR1 is SGHRS and CDR2 is YFSETQ. V was pared by 5 bases and J by 5 bases, with 18 bases between. Here the CDR3 DNA reads TGCGCCAGCAGACCTTTACAGGGAACAGAAGATACGCAGTATTTT. Translation: CASRPLQGTEDTQYF. Full variable domain (missing parts from reference TRBV5-1 and TRBJ2-3): KAGVTQTPRYLIKTRGQQVTLSCSPISGHRSVSWYQQTPGQGLQFLFEYFSETQRNKGNFPGRFSGRQFSNSRSEMNVSTLELGDSALYLCASRPLQGTEDTQYFGPGTRLTVL.